The entry that follows covers one T cell receptor beta chain sequence. TCRB transcripts that were expressed got sequenced, as all of the isolated RNA had been reverse transcribed. The table came from immunoSEQ multiplex PCR; TCRdb's copy has only in-frame clones and leaves some out. The sample holds roughly 140,000 clones, approximately 8.1% seen once. Germline loops: CDR1 SGHRS, CDR2 YFSETQ. The length of the CDR3 is 13 residues. V gave up 2 bases and J gave up 6 bases, with 10 bases separating them. This specimen comes from a study of beta chain features in type 1 diabetes. This clonotype was sampled from a man between 18 and 29 years old in good health. Sequencing was performed on central memory CD4+ T cells from blood. V gene TRBV5-1 combines with J gene TRBJ2-3, with D uncertain. The CDR3 region has the DNA TGCGCCAGCAGCTTCGGAGCTGGGGATACGCAGTATTTT. This codes for CASSFGAGDTQYF.